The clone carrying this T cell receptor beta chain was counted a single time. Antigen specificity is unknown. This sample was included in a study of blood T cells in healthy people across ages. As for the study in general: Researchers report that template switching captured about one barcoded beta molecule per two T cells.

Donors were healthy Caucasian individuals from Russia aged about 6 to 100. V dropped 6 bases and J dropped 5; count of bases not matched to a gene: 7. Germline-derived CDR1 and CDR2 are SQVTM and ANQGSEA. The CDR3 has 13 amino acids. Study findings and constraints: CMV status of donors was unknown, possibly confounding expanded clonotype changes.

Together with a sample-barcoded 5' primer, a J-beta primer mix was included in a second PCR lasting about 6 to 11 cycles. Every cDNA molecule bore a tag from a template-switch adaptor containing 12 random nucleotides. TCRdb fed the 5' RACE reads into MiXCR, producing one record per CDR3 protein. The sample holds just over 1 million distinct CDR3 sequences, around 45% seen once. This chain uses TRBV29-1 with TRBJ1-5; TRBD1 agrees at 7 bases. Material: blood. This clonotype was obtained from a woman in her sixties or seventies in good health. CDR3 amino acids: CSVRRGSDQPQHF. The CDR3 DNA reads TGCAGCGTGCGCAGGGGGTCGGATCAGCCCCAGCATTTT.